A few counts support the clone carrying this T cell receptor beta chain. This entry comes from a study of beta chain features in type 1 diabetes. The entirety of the isolated RNA underwent reverse transcription, so expressed TCRB transcripts were sequenced. Generated by immunoSEQ multiplex PCR, the TCRdb table keeps only in-frame clones and is missing some. The sample holds about 290,000 clones; approximately 8% are singletons and the top ten take approximately 0.99%. This CDR3 has 12 amino acids. Germline V gene data show CDR1 as SNHLY and CDR2 as FYNNEI. Trimming removed 8 bases from V and 5 bases from J, with 10 bases in between.

The V call is TRBV2, the J call TRBJ2-1, with D perhaps given as TRBD1 or TRBD2 (6 bases each). The TCR originated in a woman aged 18-29 years in good health. Material for sequencing was central memory CD4+ T cells from blood. The CDR3 is CASGGPNNEQFF. In DNA, the CDR3 is TGTGCCAGCGGGGGGCCGAACAATGAGCAGTTCTTC.